The 4 T cell receptor beta chains in this list originate from one sample, sequenced in a study of PD-1 blockade in classical Hodgkin lymphoma. Each patient experienced a relapse that followed autologous stem cell transplantation, and brentuximab vedotin exposure varied. Sequencing used immunoSEQ multiplex PCR; TCRdb keeps in-frame clones, though not all of them. The sample lists more than 35,000 clones; 70% to 80% were seen once. The starting material was peripheral blood mononuclear cells (PBMCs), obtained at baseline. The origin of the receptors is a human donor with classical Hodgkin lymphoma.

A few counts support this clone. The chain couples TRBV5-6 to TRBJ2-7, with a weak D call TRBD2 (5 bases). V lost 3 bases to trimming and J lost 4 bases, with 8 bases between them. Germline CDR1 is SGHDT and CDR2 is YYEEEE. CDR3 length: 12 amino acids. The CDR3 sequence: CASSSWTYEQYF. The CDR3 nucleotides are TGTGCCAGCAGCTCCTGGACTTACGAGCAGTACTTC. Full variable domain (missing parts from reference TRBV5-6 and TRBJ2-7): DAGVTQSPTHLIKTRGQQVTLRCSPKSGHDTVSWYQQALGQGPQFIFQYYEEEERQRGNFPDRFSGHQFPNYSSELNVNALLLGDSALYLCASSSWTYEQYFGPGTRLTVT.

This chain joins TRBV30 and TRBJ2-5; 9 nucleotides agree with TRBD2. Unmatched junction bases numbered 7, after V lost 3 bases and J lost 2 bases. The CDR3 is made up of 15 amino acids. The germline V gene has CDR1 GTSNPN and CDR2 SVGIG (reference sequence). CDR3 protein: CAWSLGLAGQETQYF. The CDR3 nucleotides read TGTGCCTGGAGCTTAGGGCTAGCGGGACAAGAGACCCAGTACTTC.

This chain links TRBV4-1 with TRBJ2-5, with D uncertain. The germline V and J ends were trimmed by 1 base and 5 bases, with 20 bases remaining between them. This CDR3 comprises 17 residues. CDR1 is MGHRA, CDR2 YSYEKL, per germline. The CDR3 bases are TGCGCCAGCAGCCAAGGCCTGGGGATGAGGTCCGGGGAGACCCAGTACTTC. Protein product: CASSQGLGMRSGETQYF.

The chain uses TRBV7-9 and TRBJ1-1, with 9 nucleotides matching TRBD1. Germline CDR1 and CDR2: SEHNR and FQNEAQ (reference sequence). This CDR3 comprises 13 residues. After removal of 6 bases from V and 4 bases from J, the junction contained 3 bases not matched to a gene. The CDR3 nucleotides read TGTGCCAGCAGGGTGACAGGGGGCACTGAAGCTTTCTTT. Its protein is CASRVTGGTEAFF.